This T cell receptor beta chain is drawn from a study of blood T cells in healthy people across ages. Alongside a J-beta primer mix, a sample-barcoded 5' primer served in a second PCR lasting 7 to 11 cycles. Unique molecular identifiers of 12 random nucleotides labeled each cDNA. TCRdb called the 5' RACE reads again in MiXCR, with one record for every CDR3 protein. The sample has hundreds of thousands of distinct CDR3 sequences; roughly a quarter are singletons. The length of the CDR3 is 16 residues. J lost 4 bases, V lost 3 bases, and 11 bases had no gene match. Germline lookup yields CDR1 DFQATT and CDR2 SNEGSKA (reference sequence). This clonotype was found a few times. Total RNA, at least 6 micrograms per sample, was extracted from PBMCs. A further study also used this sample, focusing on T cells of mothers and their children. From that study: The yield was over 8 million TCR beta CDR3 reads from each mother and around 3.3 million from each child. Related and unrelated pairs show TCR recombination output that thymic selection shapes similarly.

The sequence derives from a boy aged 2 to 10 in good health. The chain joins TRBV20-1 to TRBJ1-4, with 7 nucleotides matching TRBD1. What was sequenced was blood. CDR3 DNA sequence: TGCAGTGCTAGTCCATCCACAGGGGCTCTTAATGAAAAACTGTTTTTT. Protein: CSASPSTGALNEKLFF.